Below, 16 T cell receptor beta chains from the same sample are listed, as sequenced in a study of cytomegalovirus exposure and HLA in healthy donors. Primers included in the PCR were 60 Vbeta and 13 Jbeta primers. Produced via immunoSEQ multiplex PCR; TCRdb's table is partial and in-frame only. Here the sample spans approximately 140,000 clones, around 78% being singletons. The specimen sequenced was PBMCs. Receptors were obtained from a woman in her forties or fifties in good health and CMV-seronegative.

V usage is TRBV6-1 and J usage is TRBJ1-5; tentatively, D is TRBD1 (5 bases). This CDR3 is 14 amino acids long. Germline V gene sequence: CDR1 MNHNS, CDR2 SASEGT. V was shortened by 1 base and J by 10 bases, with 14 bases between the two germline ends. CDR3 residues: CASSEGGGRSPQHF. The CDR3 region has the DNA TGTGCCAGCAGTGAAGGGGGGGGACGCAGCCCCCAGCATTTT.

This chain connects TRBV9 to TRBJ1-2; 8 nucleotides agree with TRBD1. V shed 0 bases and J 11 bases; nucleotides not matched to a gene: 6. This CDR3 has 13 residues. From germline, CDR1 is SGDLS and CDR2 YYNGEE. This CDR3 is CASSVEQGGRYTF. DNA of the CDR3: TGTGCCAGCAGCGTAGAACAGGGGGGTCGGTACACCTTC.

The chain couples TRBV6-5 to TRBJ2-1, with a weak D call TRBD1 (5 bases). Germline loops: CDR1 MNHEY, CDR2 SVGAGI. This CDR3 has 16 residues. V lost 0 bases and J 2 bases, leaving 11 bases between the germline ends. The CDR3 protein is CASSYSRTIAYNEQFF. The CDR3 region has the DNA TGTGCCAGCAGTTACTCACGGACAATTGCCTACAATGAGCAGTTCTTC.

This clone has a handful of counts. This sequence joins TRBV5-1 and TRBJ2-1, with 11 nucleotides matching TRBD2. The CDR3 is made up of 18 amino acids. The J segment lost 0 bases and the V segment lost 4 bases, leaving 9 bases of the junction unmatched. The germline V gene encodes CDR1 SGHRS and CDR2 YFSETQ. The CDR3 loop reads CASSPGGLAASSYNEQFF. In DNA, the CDR3 is TGCGCCAGCAGCCCGGGGGGACTAGCGGCGAGCTCCTACAATGAGCAGTTCTTC.

The gene calls are TRBV7-2 and TRBJ1-2, with 7 nucleotides matching TRBD1. Germline CDR1 and CDR2: SGHTA and FQGNSA. The CDR3 is 15 amino acids. J was trimmed by 4 bases and V by 0 bases; bases with no gene match: 5. In nucleotides, the CDR3 is TGTGCCAGCAGCTTAGCGGGGCAGGGGGGCTATGGCTACACCTTC. Translated: CASSLAGQGGYGYTF.

The rearrangement uses TRBV5-1 and TRBJ2-7; TRBD1 matches 9 bases. V was clipped by 3 bases and J by 5 bases; unmatched bases: 6. Germline assignment: CDR1 SGHRS and CDR2 YFSETQ. The length of the CDR3 is 14 residues. CDR3 loop: CASSSRDREHEQYF. The CDR3 DNA is TGCGCCAGCAGCTCAAGGGACAGGGAGCACGAGCAGTACTTC.

The rearrangement links TRBV5-4 to TRBJ2-3; weak D call: TRBD2 (6 bases). The CDR3 is 16 amino acids. The germline CDR1 and CDR2 sequences are SGHNT and YYREEE (reference sequence). Trimming took 6 bases from V and 0 from J, leaving 17 bases between them. This CDR3 is CASTARASESTDTQYF. CDR3 nucleotide sequence: TGTGCCAGCACCGCCCGGGCTAGCGAAAGCACAGATACGCAGTATTTT.

This clone was seen a few times. The V gene is TRBV4-3, the J gene TRBJ2-2; D uncertain. Trimming took 0 bases from V and 6 from J, leaving 5 bases between them. CDR1 LGHNA and CDR2 YSLEER come from the germline V gene. The CDR3 is 13 residues long. The CDR3 sequence: CASSQDVPGELFF. The DNA of the CDR3 is TGCGCCAGCAGCCAAGACGTCCCCGGGGAGCTGTTTTTT.

This rearrangement joins TRBV5-1 to TRBJ1-1; unclear D gene. The CDR3 is 16 amino acids. Between the trimmed V and J ends, which lost 0 bases and 1 base, there was a span of 13 bases. CDR1 is SGHRS, CDR2 YFSETQ, per germline. The CDR3 DNA follows: TGCGCCAGCAGCTTGGGGTTAGTGACGGGGAACACTGAAGCTTTCTTT. It translates to CASSLGLVTGNTEAFF.

CDR3 protein: CASSPPGGGVGNQPQHF. CDR3 DNA: TGTGCCAGCTCACCACCCGGCGGGGGAGTTGGCAATCAGCCCCAGCATTTT. This rearrangement joins TRBV18 to TRBJ1-5; possibly TRBD1 for D (5 bases). From germline, CDR1 is KGHSH and CDR2 LQKENI. The V end lost 0 bases, the J end lost 2 bases, and 14 bases lay between the germline ends. The CDR3 length is 17 residues.

V and J are TRBV4-3 and TRBJ2-3; D may be TRBD2 (5 bases). With 4 bases removed from V and 4 bases from J, the gap between germline ends came to 15 bases. CDR1 and CDR2 from the germline V gene are LGHNA and YSLEER. CDR3 length: 15 residues. The CDR3 DNA is TGCGCCAGCAGCCGAACCGGGGAAGTGGCAGATACGCAGTATTTT. Translated: CASSRTGEVADTQYF.

V usage is TRBV18 and J usage is TRBJ2-7; D might be TRBD1 (6 bases). V lost 3 bases and J lost 1, with 10 bases in between. The CDR3 contains 14 residues. Germline V lookup: CDR1 KGHSH, CDR2 LQKENI. The CDR3 sequence: CASSPLQGSYEQYV. CDR3 nucleotides: TGTGCCAGCTCACCCCTACAGGGATCCTACGAGCAGTACGTC.

Only a few counts were recorded for this clone. The CDR3 loop is CASSALQNQPQHF. The CDR3 DNA reads as TGTGCCAGCAGCGCCCTACAGAATCAGCCCCAGCATTTT. The chain uses TRBV7-9 and TRBJ1-5; no reliable D call. The CDR3 contains 13 residues. The V gene lost 5 bases and the J gene lost 4 bases, with 9 bases spanning the gap. Germline CDR1 SEHNR, CDR2 FQNEAQ (reference sequence).

V and J are TRBV20-1 and TRBJ1-2; D not resolved. The length of the CDR3 is 10 residues. Germline CDR1 reads DFQATT; CDR2 reads SNEGSKA (reference sequence). V lost 6 bases, J lost 8 bases, and 10 bases lay in between. As DNA, the CDR3 is TGCAGTGCAGCTCATAAGGGCTACACCTTC. This codes for CSAAHKGYTF.

The rearrangement links TRBV6-1 to TRBJ1-2, with a possible D match to TRBD1 (6 bases). The V gene's germline CDR1 is MNHNS and CDR2 SASEGT. Trimming pared 0 bases from V and 5 bases from J, leaving 10 bases between. The CDR3 loop spans 14 amino acids. The CDR3 DNA follows: TGTGCCAGCAGTGAAGCGGGGGCAGGGTATGGCTACACCTTC. It is translated as CASSEAGAGYGYTF.

The J gene is TRBJ1-4, the V gene TRBV25-1; 7 bases map to TRBD1. V lost 3 bases, J lost 4 bases, and 2 bases stayed unmatched. In germline, CDR1 is MGHDK, CDR2 SYGVNS. The CDR3 runs to 14 residues. CDR3 in DNA: TGTGCCAGCAGTGAGGCAGGGGGTAATGAAAAACTGTTTTTT. Amino acid sequence: CASSEAGGNEKLFF. The whole variable domain, filled in from reference TRBV25-1 and TRBJ1-4, reads EADIYQTPRYLVIGTGKKITLECSQTMGHDKMYWYQQDPGMELHLIHYSYGVNSTEKGDLSSESTVSRIRTEHFPLTLESARPSHTSQYLCASSEAGGNEKLFFGSGTQLSVL.